A selection of T cell receptor beta chains follows, all from one sample in a study of PD-L1 blockade in urothelial cancer. The table came from immunoSEQ multiplex PCR; TCRdb's copy has only in-frame clones and leaves some out. The sample has 48,000 or so clones, roughly 80% seen once. Sequenced material: PBMCs, taken around atezolizumab (anti-PD-L1) treatment. All receptors derive from a man in his 70s with urothelial cancer. The CDR3 runs from the conserved cysteine through the conserved F or W. A D gene is named only where the DNA matches it firmly. Clone size, where shown, is once, few, many, or a class for clones that have expanded.

TRBJ1-5,TRBV2,TRBD1,-,TGTGCCAGCAATGGACAGGGGGATCAGCCCCAGCATTTT,CASNGQGDQPQHF
TRBJ2-1,TRBV7-9,TRBD1,-,TGTGCCAGCAGACCAACCGGGACAGGGTACTACAATGAGCAGTTCTTC,CASRPTGTGYYNEQFF
TRBJ1-1,TRBV2,TRBD1,-,TGTGCCAGCAGGCAGGGGGCCCTTGAAGCTTTCTTT,CASRQGALEAFF
TRBJ2-5,TRBV28,-,-,TGTGCCAGCAGTTTCTCCCCCCAGGGAAAAGAGACCCAGTACTTC,CASSFSPQGKETQYF
TRBJ2-2,TRBV19,-,-,TGTGCCAGTAGTATATCCAGGTACACCGGGGAGCTGTTTTTT,CASSISRYTGELFF
TRBJ1-5,TRBV19,-,-,TGTGCCAGTAGTATAGATCTGCTACCAAATCAGCCCCAGCATTTT,CASSIDLLPNQPQHF
TRBJ1-2,TRBV7-9,-,-,TGTGCCAGCAGCGGGGGAGACAGGCGCCTTAACTATGGCTACACCTTC,CASSGGDRRLNYGYTF
TRBJ2-2,TRBV6-1,TRBD2,few,TGTGCCAGCAGTGGGGGACTAGCGGGAGTAACCGGGGAGCTGTTTTTT,CASSGGLAGVTGELFF
TRBJ2-5,TRBV6-6,TRBD1,-,TGTGCCAGCAGGGCCGGGACAGGGGGCGCGGAGACCCAGTACTTC,CASRAGTGGAETQYF
TRBJ2-2,TRBV5-1,TRBD2,-,TGCGCCAGCAGCTTGAGGAGCGGGAGAACCGGGGAGCTGTTTTTT,CASSLRSGRTGELFF
TRBJ1-1,TRBV18,-,-,TGTGCCAGCTCACCACCCACATACAACGAAGCTTTCTTT,CASSPPTYNEAFF
TRBJ1-5,TRBV9,-,few,TGTGCCAGCAGCGTAGGTTATGGGGGGGGCAATCAGCCCCAGCATTTT,CASSVGYGGGNQPQHF
TRBJ1-1,TRBV19,-,-,TGTGCCAGTAGTCTTTACCCCTCTCGGGGAACTGAAGCTTTCTTT,CASSLYPSRGTEAFF
TRBJ1-5,TRBV28,-,-,TGTGCCAGCAGTCCGGGGGGGGCAGAAGGCAATCAGCCCCAGCATTTT,CASSPGGAEGNQPQHF
TRBJ1-2,TRBV5-4,TRBD1,-,TGTGCCAGCAGGCCTGGGACAGAAAGAAACTATGGCTACACCTTC,CASRPGTERNYGYTF
TRBJ2-7,TRBV25-1,TRBD2,-,TGTGCCAGCAGTGGGTGGACTAGCGGTTCCTCCTACGAGCAGTACTTC,CASSGWTSGSSYEQYF
TRBJ2-2,TRBV6-5,-,-,TGTGCCAGCAGTAACGTTTACTCCGGGGAGCTGTTTTTT,CASSNVYSGELFF
TRBJ2-1,TRBV5-1,-,-,TGCGCCAGCAGCTTGGGACTACCCTACAATGAGCAGTTCTTC,CASSLGLPYNEQFF
TRBJ2-3,TRBV7-9,TRBD2,-,TGTGCCAGCAGCCGAGCTGGACTAGCGGGCACAGATACGCAGTATTTT,CASSRAGLAGTDTQYF
TRBJ2-7,TRBV25-1,TRBD2,-,TGTGCCAGCGGTTTTGCGGGAGCGTACGAGCAGTACTTC,CASGFAGAYEQYF
TRBJ2-2,TRBV18,TRBD2,-,TGTGCCAGCTCACCAACCACTAGCGGAAACACCGGGGAGCTGTTTTTT,CASSPTTSGNTGELFF
TRBJ2-5,TRBV6-1,TRBD2,-,TGTGCCAGCAGGGCGGGAGTGGAGGAGACCCAGTACTTC,CASRAGVEETQYF
TRBJ2-2,TRBV9,-,few,TGTGCCAGCAGCGCTGTGGTGGCGGGCACCGGGGAGCTGTTTTTT,CASSAVVAGTGELFF
TRBJ2-3,TRBV28,-,-,TGTGCCAGCAGTTTATACAGGGAGGGGGGTCCAGATACGCAGTATTTT,CASSLYREGGPDTQYF
TRBJ2-3,TRBV5-4,-,-,TGTGCCAGCAGCTTACCAGGGGATACGCAGTATTTT,CASSLPGDTQYF
TRBJ2-3,TRBV19,-,-,TGTGCCAGTAGTATAGTGTCAGACACAGATACGCAGTATTTT,CASSIVSDTDTQYF
TRBJ1-3,TRBV28,-,-,TGTGCCAGCGGGCCCCTACAGTCTTACGGAAACACCATATATTTT,CASGPLQSYGNTIYF
TRBJ2-1,TRBV27,TRBD2,-,TGTGCCAGCAGTTTAGGCGGGAGGGCCGGCAATGAGCAGTTCTTC,CASSLGGRAGNEQFF
TRBJ1-5,TRBV6-1,TRBD1,-,TGTGCCAGCAGCGGGACAGGGGGCAATCAGCCCCAGCATTTT,CASSGTGGNQPQHF
TRBJ2-3,TRBV6-1,-,-,TGTGCCAGCAGTGAAGTAGCGGTCACAGATACGCAGTATTTT,CASSEVAVTDTQYF
TRBJ2-1,TRBV2,TRBD2,-,TGTGCCAGCACTAGCGGACTCCGCAATGAGCAGTTCTTC,CASTSGLRNEQFF
TRBJ2-3,TRBV4-1,-,few,TGCGCCAGCAGCCAAGGGGTGCTGCGGGCCCTATACACAGATACGCAGTATTTT,CASSQGVLRALYTDTQYF
TRBJ1-1,TRBV5-1,TRBD1,-,TGCGCCAGCAGCTTGGAGGGGGCCATGAACACTGAAGCTTTCTTT,CASSLEGAMNTEAFF
TRBJ2-3,TRBV6-6,TRBD2,-,TGTGCCAGCAAAGCGGGAGGGGGGGATACGCAGTATTTT,CASKAGGGDTQYF
TRBJ1-4,TRBV27,TRBD1,-,TGTGCCAGCAGTTTCCGACAGGGGGAGAATGAAAAACTGTTTTTT,CASSFRQGENEKLFF
TRBJ1-2,TRBV5-1,TRBD1,-,TGCGCCAGCAGCCTACGGACAGGGGACTATGGCTACACCTTC,CASSLRTGDYGYTF
TRBJ2-7,TRBV5-6,-,-,TGTGCCAGCGCAGGGGTTACCTACGAGCAGTACTTC,CASAGVTYEQYF
TRBJ2-4,TRBV4-1,TRBD1,-,TGCGCCAGCAGCCAAGCAGCAGGGGGCGCGCGTAACATTCAGTACTTC,CASSQAAGGARNIQYF
TRBJ1-5,TRBV7-8,-,-,TGTGCCAGCAGCGGACTACAGGTGACTCAGCCCCAGCATTTT,CASSGLQVTQPQHF
TRBJ1-3,TRBV29-1,-,-,TGCAACGAGGGACATTCTGGAAACACCATATATTTT,CNEGHSGNTIYF
TRBJ2-2,TRBV5-1,-,-,TGCGCCAGCAGTCCCCTCGACACCGTCACCGGGGAGCTGTTTTTT,CASSPLDTVTGELFF
TRBJ1-1,TRBV6-1,-,few,TGTGCCATCGGGGAGTACCAGAACACTGAAGCTTTCTTT,CAIGEYQNTEAFF
TRBJ1-5,TRBV6-5,-,-,TGTGCCAGCAGCCGGGGGGGGACTAGCAATCAGCCCCAGCATTTT,CASSRGGTSNQPQHF
TRBJ2-2,TRBV19,TRBD2,-,TGTGCCAGTAGTACTGGCGGGAGAGGCACCGGGGAGCTGTTTTTT,CASSTGGRGTGELFF
TRBJ2-3,TRBV4-2,-,-,TGTGCCAGCAGCCCACGCCGGGACAACACAGATACGCAGTATTTT,CASSPRRDNTDTQYF
TRBJ2-2,TRBV2,-,-,TGTGCCAGCAGTGGTGACAGATACACCGGGGAGCTGTTTTTT,CASSGDRYTGELFF
TRBJ1-1,TRBV6-5,-,-,TGTGCCAGCAGTTACTCGAATCAGGGATTTAGTGAAGCTTTCTTT,CASSYSNQGFSEAFF
TRBJ2-7,TRBV6-6,-,few,TGTGCCAGCAGTTACGAAGACAGGATCTCCTACGAGCAGTACTTC,CASSYEDRISYEQYF
TRBJ1-2,TRBV2,TRBD1,-,TGTGCCAGCAGATACAGGGGGCTTAACTATGGCTACACCTTC,CASRYRGLNYGYTF
TRBJ2-7,TRBV19,TRBD1,-,TGTGCCAGTAGTCCAGGGGGGACAGGGGACCCCGAGCAGTACTTC,CASSPGGTGDPEQYF